This paragraph reports one T cell receptor (beta chain). These data originate in a study of T cell changes during pregnancy in multiple sclerosis. Germline V gene sequence: CDR1 SGHRS, CDR2 YFSETQ. Unmatched junction bases numbered 2, after V lost 3 bases and J lost 6 bases. This CDR3 contains 12 residues. TCRdb's copy holds only in-frame clones and misses some; the assay was immunoSEQ multiplex PCR. The sample records 78,000 or so clones, about 90% being singletons. V usage is TRBV5-1 and J usage is TRBJ2-7; TRBD2 matches at 8 bases. The material sequenced was CD4+ T cells from peripheral blood mononuclear cells, taken before pregnancy. This TCR came from a female donor with multiple sclerosis, enrolled in a pregnancy study. CDR3 protein: CASSSAGGEQYF. The CDR3 DNA reads TGCGCCAGCAGCTCGGCGGGAGGCGAGCAGTACTTC.